Shown below are 10 T cell receptor beta chains from a single sample sequenced in a study of cytomegalovirus exposure and HLA in healthy donors. PCR was performed using 60 Vbeta and 13 Jbeta primers. Data came from immunoSEQ multiplex PCR; TCRdb stores just in-frame clones and leaves some out. In the table there are some 140,000 clones, approximately 80% of which are singletons. Sequencing was carried out using PBMCs. The receptor set was obtained from a man aged 30-40 years in good health and CMV-seropositive.

The CDR3 protein is CASEAGESGKNIQYF. The DNA for the CDR3 is TGTGCCAGTGAGGCGGGAGAGTCTGGCAAAAACATTCAGTACTTC. This chain connects TRBV19 to TRBJ2-4; TRBD2 matches 7 bases. The V gene end was trimmed by 8 bases and the J gene end by 3 bases; junction bases not matched to a gene: 10. Germline CDR1 reads LNHDA; CDR2 reads SQIVND (reference sequence). The CDR3 extends over 15 amino acids.

V and J are TRBV4-2 and TRBJ1-2; no clear D gene. Between the trimmed V and J ends, which lost 0 bases and 5 bases, there was a span of 13 bases. The CDR3 runs to 15 residues. Germline values: CDR1 LGHNA, CDR2 YNFKEQ. DNA for the CDR3: TGTGCCAGCAGCCAAGATACCGACGTCGGGTATGGCTACACCTTC. Translated: CASSQDTDVGYGYTF.

This sequence joins TRBV27 and TRBJ1-5; perhaps TRBD1 as D (5 bases). CDR1 MNHEY and CDR2 SMNVEV come from the germline V gene (reference sequence). CDR3 size: 17 residues. V was shortened by 4 bases and J by 5 bases, with 21 bases between the two germline ends. The CDR3 DNA sequence: TGTGCCAGCAGTTCCCTCGGGGGAGACCAGGGTTATCAGCCCCAGCATTTT. Amino acids: CASSSLGGDQGYQPQHF.

The gene calls are TRBV28 and TRBJ1-1, with D possibly being TRBD1 (5 bases). The CDR3 is 12 residues long. Trimming pared 2 bases from V and 8 bases from J, leaving 9 bases between. Germline values: CDR1 MDHEN, CDR2 SYDVKM. Here the CDR3 reads CASSLAGREAFF. For the CDR3, the DNA is TGTGCCAGCAGTTTAGCGGGGCGGGAAGCTTTCTTT.

V gene TRBV15 combines with J gene TRBJ1-2; 9 bases are shared with TRBD1. V gave up 0 bases and J gave up 3 bases; unmatched junction bases: 11. This CDR3 is 18 amino acids long. Germline-derived CDR1 and CDR2 are LNHNV and YYDKDF (reference sequence). CDR3 coding DNA: TGTGCCACCAGCAGAGATCTTAGTGGGGACAGGGCTCACTATGGCTACACCTTC. Protein sequence: CATSRDLSGDRAHYGYTF.

The chain has TRBV15 and TRBJ1-1; D gene ambiguous. The germline V and J ends were trimmed by 0 bases and 3 bases, with 5 bases remaining between them. The V gene's germline CDR1 is LNHNV and CDR2 YYDKDF (reference sequence). The CDR3 totals 13 residues. The CDR3 coding sequence is TGTGCCACCAGCAGAGATCGGTACACTGAAGCTTTCTTT. Its protein product is CATSRDRYTEAFF. Filled out from reference TRBV15 and TRBJ1-1, the complete variable domain reads DAMVIQNPRYQVTQFGKPVTLSCSQTLNHNVMYWYQQKSSQAPKLLFHYYDKDFNNEADTPDNFQSRRPNTSFCFLDIRSPGLGDTAMYLCATSRDRYTEAFFGQGTRLTVV.

This clone was found a few times. J is TRBJ2-1 and V is TRBV19; a weak D match, TRBD1 (6 bases). In germline, CDR1 is LNHDA, CDR2 SQIVND (reference sequence). The ends were cut back, 3 bases at V and 8 bases at J, with 11 bases in the middle. The CDR3 loop spans 13 amino acids. The CDR3 nucleotides are TGTGCCAGTAGTATCACCCAGGGGTATGAGCAGTTCTTC. This gives the protein CASSITQGYEQFF.

CDR3 DNA sequence: TGTGCCAGCAGTTACCCACTAGCGGGAGTGGAAGATACGCAGTATTTT. Translation gives CASSYPLAGVEDTQYF. The V and J genes are TRBV6-6 and TRBJ2-3, with 11 bases fitting TRBD2. Germline V gene sequence: CDR1 MNHNY, CDR2 SVGAGI (reference sequence). The CDR3 sequence is 16 residues long. The V and J ends lost 2 bases and 5 bases, in that order; junction bases with no gene match: 6.

The J gene is TRBJ2-1, the V gene TRBV28; weak D call: TRBD2 (6 bases). V lost 3 bases and J lost 10, with 13 bases in between. In germline, CDR1 is MDHEN, CDR2 SYDVKM. CDR3 length equals 13 residues. CDR3 sequence (DNA): TGTGCCAGCAGTTTGGGTGCGGGACGGGAGCAGTTCTTC. It translates to CASSLGAGREQFF.

This chain links TRBV27 with TRBJ2-3, with 7 bases lining up with TRBD2. The V segment lost 6 bases and the J segment 0 bases; nucleotides outside the gene matches: 9. The germline CDR1 and CDR2 sequences are MNHEY and SMNVEV (reference sequence). The CDR3 covers 16 residues. CDR3 sequence: CASRFSRDYSTDTQYF. CDR3 in DNA: TGTGCCAGCAGATTTTCCCGGGACTATAGCACAGATACGCAGTATTTT.